The present TCR beta chain was sequenced within a study of early T cells in non-severe SARS-CoV-2 infection. At the level of the study: Sequencing used unsorted whole-blood bulk RNA, so chains lack pairing. Study-level points and caveats: In VDJdb matching, anti-spike CD8 responses were favored while private and CD4 specificities went missing.

Individual cDNA molecules were tagged with unique molecular identifiers. MiXCR, run by TCRdb on the 5' RACE reads, gives a single entry per CDR3 protein. The sample lists some 60,000 distinct CDR3 sequences; roughly 10% were seen once. A note on this clonotype: Antigen unknown.

Per germline, CDR1 LGHNA and CDR2 YSLEER. The CDR3 spans 14 residues. V was clipped by 4 bases and J by 2 bases, with 11 bases between them. This TCR was recovered from an adult who was a healthcare worker with PCR-confirmed SARS-CoV-2 infection or an uninfected control (not recorded which). The chain couples TRBV4-3 to TRBJ1-1; D remains unclear. Sequenced: whole blood. The CDR3 spells CASSPYYGNTEAFF. DNA for the CDR3: TGCGCCAGCAGCCCCTATTACGGAAACACTGAAGCTTTCTTT.